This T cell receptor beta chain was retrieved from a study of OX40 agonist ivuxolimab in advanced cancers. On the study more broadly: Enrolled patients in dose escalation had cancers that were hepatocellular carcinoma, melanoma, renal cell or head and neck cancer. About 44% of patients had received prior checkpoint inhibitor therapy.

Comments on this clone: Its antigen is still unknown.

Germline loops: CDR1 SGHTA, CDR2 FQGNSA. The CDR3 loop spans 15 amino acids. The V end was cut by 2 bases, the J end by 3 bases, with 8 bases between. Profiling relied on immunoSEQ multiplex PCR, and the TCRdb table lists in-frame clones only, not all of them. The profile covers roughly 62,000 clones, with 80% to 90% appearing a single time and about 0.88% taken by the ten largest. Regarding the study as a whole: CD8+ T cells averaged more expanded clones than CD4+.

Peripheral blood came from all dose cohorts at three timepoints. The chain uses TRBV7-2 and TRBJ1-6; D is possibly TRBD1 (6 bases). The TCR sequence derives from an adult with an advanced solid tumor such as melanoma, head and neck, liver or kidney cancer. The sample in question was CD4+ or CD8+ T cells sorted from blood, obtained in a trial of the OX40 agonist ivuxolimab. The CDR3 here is CASSLHRVYNSPLHF. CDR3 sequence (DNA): TGTGCCAGCAGCTTACACAGGGTCTATAATTCACCCCTCCACTTT.